This paragraph covers one T cell receptor beta chain sequence. Its antigen is currently not known. No base qualities exist here, and no much larger clone lies one base off it. These data come from a study of blood T cell repertoires in COVID-19 (dated by TCRdb to the early 2020s). Study-level background: Samples covering the acute and convalescent phases of COVID-19 were provided by collaborators in the United States, Italy and Spain. The material from the prospective study consisted of cDNA or gDNA derived from T cells, B-cell-depleted T cells, or PBMCs. Subjects who had been exposed to COVID-19, were actively infected with it, or had recovered from it provided the deeply sampled blood TCRbeta repertoires that made up the dataset. The repertoires were released in a freely available public database intended as a resource for research on the immune response to SARS-CoV-2. The samples were drawn from two sources: the first 160 participants of the ongoing ImmuneRACE study, and some 1,300 subjects contributed by 6 global collaborators. Nearly every sample came with metadata listing a de-identified subject ID, COVID-19 status, age in years and sex. Where HLA class I and class II types were available, the types were taken from metadata supplied by the sample provider, not from assay-based typing.

The trim is 4 bases for V and 10 bases for J, with a gap of 13 bases between the germline ends. The CDR3 covers 12 residues, taking in both the cysteine and the phenylalanine. Just the 36-base CDR3 DNA is kept, in frame starting at base 1. Looking up the germline V gene (reference sequence) yields CDR1 SEHNR and CDR2 FQNEAQ. Summary of the overall study and its limitations: The quantity of clinical and demographic metadata differed by source and by participant and was supplied without curation.

TCRbeta CDR3 regions were amplified from genomic DNA by means of the immunoSEQ Assay, a bias-controlled multiplex PCR. Under the source paper's analysis protocol: The number of nucleated cells in each sample was estimated from the amplification of reference gene primers within the assay. To quantify the absolute abundance of each unique TCRbeta CDR3 rearrangement, sequence reads were collapsed and filtered. For each sample, productive Simpson clonality was calculated as the square root of Simpson's diversity index over productive rearrangements. TCRdb took over this immuneACCESS table, retaining in-frame rearrangements with V and J assigned. Such tables are incomplete; in checked studies, under half of the missing clones stem from an unresolved V gene, and the remainder is unexplained. V and J calls and clone size come straight from that table; D and trimming were deduced from the DNA. The table for this sample lists 110,000 or so clones; less than 80% of them were counted only once. The ten largest account for about 2.5% of the sample.

The collaborating institutions used their own protocols to collect whole blood in K2EDTA tubes. For TCRbeta analysis, collaborator samples were shipped as frozen whole blood, as isolated PBMCs, or as DNA extracted from either sample type. The clonotype was recovered from a man aged 50-60 years with acute or convalescent COVID-19. Sequenced sample: peripheral blood. Recombination connected TRBV7-9 to TRBJ1-1; the D gene assignment is ambiguous. CDR3 region: CASSSPERVAFF. The DNA sequence follows: TGTGCCAGCAGCTCCCCGGAGCGGGTAGCTTTCTTT. When the CDR3 is completed using the reference TRBV7-9 and TRBJ1-1 genes on either side, the full variable domain is DTGVSQNPRHKITKRGQNVTFRCDPISEHNRLYWYRQTLGQGPEFLTYFQNEAQLEKSRLLSDRFSAERPKGSFSTLEIQRTEQGDSAMYLCASSSPERVAFFGQGTRLTVV.